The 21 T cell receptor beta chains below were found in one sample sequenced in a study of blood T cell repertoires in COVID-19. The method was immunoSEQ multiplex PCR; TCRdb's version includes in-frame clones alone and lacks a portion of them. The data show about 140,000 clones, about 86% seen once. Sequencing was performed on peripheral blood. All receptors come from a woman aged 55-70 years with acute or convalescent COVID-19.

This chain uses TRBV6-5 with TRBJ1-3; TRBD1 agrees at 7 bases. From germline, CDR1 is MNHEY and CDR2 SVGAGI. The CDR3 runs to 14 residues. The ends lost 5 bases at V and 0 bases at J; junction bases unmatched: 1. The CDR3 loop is CASSNRGSGNTIYF. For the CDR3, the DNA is TGTGCCAGCAGTAACAGGGGCTCTGGAAACACCATATATTTT.

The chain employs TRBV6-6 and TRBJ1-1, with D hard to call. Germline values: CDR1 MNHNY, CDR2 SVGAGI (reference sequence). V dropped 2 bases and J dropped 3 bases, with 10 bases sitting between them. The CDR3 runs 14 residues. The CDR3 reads CASSYGPGDTEAFF. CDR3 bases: TGTGCCAGCAGTTACGGCCCAGGCGACACTGAAGCTTTCTTT.

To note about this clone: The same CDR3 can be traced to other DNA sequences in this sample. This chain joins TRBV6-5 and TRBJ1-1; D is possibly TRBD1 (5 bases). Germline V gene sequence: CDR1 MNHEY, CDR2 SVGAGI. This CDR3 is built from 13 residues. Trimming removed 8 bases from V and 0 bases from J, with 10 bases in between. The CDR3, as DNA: TGTGCCAGCTCTTCCAGGGTGAACACTGAAGCTTTCTTT. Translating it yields CASSSRVNTEAFF.

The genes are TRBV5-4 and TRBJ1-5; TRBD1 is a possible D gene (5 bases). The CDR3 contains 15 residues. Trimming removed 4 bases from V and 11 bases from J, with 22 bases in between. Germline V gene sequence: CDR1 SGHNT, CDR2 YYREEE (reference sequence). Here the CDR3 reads CASSPSPERGMSQHF. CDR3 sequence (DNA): TGTGCCAGCAGCCCTTCCCCGGAGCGGGGCATGTCCCAGCATTTT. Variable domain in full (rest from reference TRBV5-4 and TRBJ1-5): ETGVTQSPTHLIKTRGQQVTLRCSSQSGHNTVSWYQQALGQGPQFIFQYYREEENGRGNFPPRFSGLQFPNYSSELNVNALELDDSALYLCASSPSPERGMSQHFGDGTRLSIL.

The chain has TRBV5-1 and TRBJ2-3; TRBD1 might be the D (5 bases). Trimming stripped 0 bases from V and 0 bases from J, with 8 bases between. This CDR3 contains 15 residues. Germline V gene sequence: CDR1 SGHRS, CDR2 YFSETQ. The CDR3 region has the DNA TGCGCCAGCAGCTTGGCAGGGCCGAGCACAGATACGCAGTATTTT. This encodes CASSLAGPSTDTQYF.

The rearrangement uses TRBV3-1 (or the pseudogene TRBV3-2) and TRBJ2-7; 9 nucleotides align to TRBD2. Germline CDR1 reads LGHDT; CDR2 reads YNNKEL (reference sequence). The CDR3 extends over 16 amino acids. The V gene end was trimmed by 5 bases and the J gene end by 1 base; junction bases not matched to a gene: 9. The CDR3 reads CASSASLAGISYEQYF. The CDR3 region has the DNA TGTGCCAGCAGCGCCTCACTAGCGGGTATTTCCTACGAGCAGTACTTC.

CDR3 region: CATSGGGVGYTF. The CDR3 region has the DNA TGTGCCACCAGTGGCGGAGGGGTTGGCTACACCTTC. The rearrangement joins TRBV24-1 to TRBJ1-2, with D possibly matching TRBD1 (5 bases). The CDR3 totals 12 residues. With 5 bases removed from V and 7 bases from J, the gap between germline ends came to 10 bases. Germline CDR1 reads KGHDR; CDR2 reads SFDVKD.

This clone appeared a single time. The CDR3 here is CASSAGTGGETQYF. The CDR3 DNA reads TGCGCCAGCAGCGCCGGGACAGGCGGGGAGACCCAGTACTTC. This rearrangement joins TRBV5-1 to TRBJ2-5; 8 bases agree with TRBD1. The V gene end was trimmed by 4 bases and the J gene end by 5 bases; junction bases not matched to a gene: 7. The CDR3 has 14 amino acids. Germline CDR1 is SGHRS and CDR2 is YFSETQ.

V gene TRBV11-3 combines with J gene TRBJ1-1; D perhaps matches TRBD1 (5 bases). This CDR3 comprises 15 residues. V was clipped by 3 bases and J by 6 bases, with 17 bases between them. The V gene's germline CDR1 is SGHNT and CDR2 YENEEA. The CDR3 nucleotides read TGTGCCAGCAGCTTGGGGGGGAGACAATACGCTGAAGCTTTCTTT. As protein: CASSLGGRQYAEAFF. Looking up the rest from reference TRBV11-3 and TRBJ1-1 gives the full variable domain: EAGVVQSPRYKIIEKKQPVAFWCNPISGHNTLYWYLQNLGQGPELLIRYENEEAVDDSQLPKDRFSAERLKGVDSTLKIQPAELGDSAVYLCASSLGGRQYAEAFFGQGTRLTVV.

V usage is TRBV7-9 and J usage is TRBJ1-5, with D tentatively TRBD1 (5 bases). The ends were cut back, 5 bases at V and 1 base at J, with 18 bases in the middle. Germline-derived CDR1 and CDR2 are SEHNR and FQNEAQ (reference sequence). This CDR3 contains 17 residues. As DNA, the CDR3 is TGTGCCAGCAGCCATTGGGGCGCCCCATCCAGCAATCAGCCCCAGCATTTT. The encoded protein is CASSHWGAPSSNQPQHF.

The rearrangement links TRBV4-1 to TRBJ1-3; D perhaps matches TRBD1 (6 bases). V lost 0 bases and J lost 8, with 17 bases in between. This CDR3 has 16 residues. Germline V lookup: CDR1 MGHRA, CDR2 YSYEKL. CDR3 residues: CASSQESGRGRDTIYF. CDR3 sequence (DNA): TGCGCCAGCAGCCAAGAATCAGGCAGGGGAAGGGACACCATATATTTT.

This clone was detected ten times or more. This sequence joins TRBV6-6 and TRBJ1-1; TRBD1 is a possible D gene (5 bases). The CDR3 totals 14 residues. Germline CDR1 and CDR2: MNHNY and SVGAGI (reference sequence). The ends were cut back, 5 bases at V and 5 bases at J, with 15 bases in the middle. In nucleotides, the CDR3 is TGTGCCAGCAGTGGGTCCAACAGGCAAACTGAAGCTTTCTTT. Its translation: CASSGSNRQTEAFF.

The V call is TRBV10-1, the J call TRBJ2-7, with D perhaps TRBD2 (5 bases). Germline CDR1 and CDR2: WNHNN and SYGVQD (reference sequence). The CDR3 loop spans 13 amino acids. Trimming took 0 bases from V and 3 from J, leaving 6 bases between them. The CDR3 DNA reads TGCGCCAGCAGTGAGTCGGGGAGCTACGAGCAGTACTTC. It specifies CASSESGSYEQYF.

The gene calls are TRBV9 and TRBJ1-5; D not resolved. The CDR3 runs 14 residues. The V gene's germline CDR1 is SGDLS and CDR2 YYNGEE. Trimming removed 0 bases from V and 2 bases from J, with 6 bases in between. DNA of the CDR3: TGTGCCAGCAGCGTAGATGAGCGCAATCAGCCCCAGCATTTT. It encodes CASSVDERNQPQHF.

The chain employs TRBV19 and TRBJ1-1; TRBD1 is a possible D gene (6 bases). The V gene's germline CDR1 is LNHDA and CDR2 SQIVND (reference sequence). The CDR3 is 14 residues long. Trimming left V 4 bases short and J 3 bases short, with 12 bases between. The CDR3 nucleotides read TGTGCCAGTAGTAAGGGGGTTTGGTACACTGAAGCTTTCTTT. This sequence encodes CASSKGVWYTEAFF.

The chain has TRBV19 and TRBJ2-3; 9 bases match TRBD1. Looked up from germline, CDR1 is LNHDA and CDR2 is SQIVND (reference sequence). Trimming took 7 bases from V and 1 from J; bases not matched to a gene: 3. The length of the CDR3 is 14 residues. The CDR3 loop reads CASKRDRGTDTQYF. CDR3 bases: TGTGCCAGTAAAAGGGACAGGGGCACAGATACGCAGTATTTT. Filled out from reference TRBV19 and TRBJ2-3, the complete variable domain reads DGGITQSPKYLFRKEGQNVTLSCEQNLNHDAMYWYRQDPGQGLRLIYYSQIVNDFQKGDIAEGYSVSREKKESFPLTVTSAQKNPTAFYLCASKRDRGTDTQYFGPGTRLTVL.

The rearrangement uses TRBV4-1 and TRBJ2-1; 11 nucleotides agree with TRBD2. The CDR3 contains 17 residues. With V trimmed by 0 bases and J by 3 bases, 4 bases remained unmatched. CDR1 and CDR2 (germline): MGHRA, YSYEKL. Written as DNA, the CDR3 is TGCGCCAGCAGCCAAGAGGTTAGCGGGGGGGTCTACAATGAGCAGTTCTTC. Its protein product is CASSQEVSGGVYNEQFF.

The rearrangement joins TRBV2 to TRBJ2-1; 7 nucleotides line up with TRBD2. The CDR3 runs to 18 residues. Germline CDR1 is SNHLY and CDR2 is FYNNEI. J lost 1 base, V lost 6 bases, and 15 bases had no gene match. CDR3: CASSTIRKRGWSYNEQFF. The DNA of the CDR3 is TGTGCCAGCAGCACAATCCGAAAGCGGGGTTGGTCCTACAATGAGCAGTTCTTC.

The chain's CDR3 is CSVEVFRVGKTGELFF. The CDR3 DNA sequence: TGCAGCGTTGAAGTCTTCAGGGTAGGCAAGACCGGGGAGCTGTTTTTT. The rearrangement uses TRBV29-1 and TRBJ2-2; D might be TRBD1 (5 bases). Germline V gene sequence: CDR1 SQVTM, CDR2 ANQGSEA. The CDR3 has 16 amino acids. The V end lost 1 base, the J end lost 5 bases, and 17 bases lay between the germline ends.

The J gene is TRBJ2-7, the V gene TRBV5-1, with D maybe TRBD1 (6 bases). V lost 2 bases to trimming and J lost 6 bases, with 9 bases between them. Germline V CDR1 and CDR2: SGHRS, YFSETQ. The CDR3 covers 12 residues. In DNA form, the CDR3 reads TGCGCCAGCAGCTTCTGGGGGCCCGAGCAGTACTTC. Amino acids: CASSFWGPEQYF.

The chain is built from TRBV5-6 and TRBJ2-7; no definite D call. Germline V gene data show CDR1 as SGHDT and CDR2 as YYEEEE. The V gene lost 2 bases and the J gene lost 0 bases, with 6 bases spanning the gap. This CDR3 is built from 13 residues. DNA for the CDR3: TGTGCCAGCAGCTTTACCAGCTCCTACGAGCAGTACTTC. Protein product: CASSFTSSYEQYF.